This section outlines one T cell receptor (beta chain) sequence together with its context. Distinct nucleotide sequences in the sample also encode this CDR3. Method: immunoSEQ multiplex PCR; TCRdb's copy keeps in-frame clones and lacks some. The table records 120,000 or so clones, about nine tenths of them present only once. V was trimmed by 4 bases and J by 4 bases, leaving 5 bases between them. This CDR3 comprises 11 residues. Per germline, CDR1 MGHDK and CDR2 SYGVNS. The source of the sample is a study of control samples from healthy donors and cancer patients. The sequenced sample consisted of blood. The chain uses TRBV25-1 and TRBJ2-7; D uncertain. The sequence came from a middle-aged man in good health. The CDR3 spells CASSAQYEQYF. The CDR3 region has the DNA TGTGCCAGCAGTGCCCAATACGAGCAGTACTTC.